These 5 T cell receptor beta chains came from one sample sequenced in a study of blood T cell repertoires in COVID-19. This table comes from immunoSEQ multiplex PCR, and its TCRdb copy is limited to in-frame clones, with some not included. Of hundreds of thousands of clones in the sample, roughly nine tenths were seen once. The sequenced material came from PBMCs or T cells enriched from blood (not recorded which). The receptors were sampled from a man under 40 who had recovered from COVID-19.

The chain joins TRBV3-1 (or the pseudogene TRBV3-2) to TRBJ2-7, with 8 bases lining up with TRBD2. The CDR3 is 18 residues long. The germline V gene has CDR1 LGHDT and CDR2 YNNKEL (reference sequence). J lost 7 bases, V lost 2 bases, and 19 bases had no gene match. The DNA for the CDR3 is TGTGCCAGCAGCCAAACCGGGACTAGTATTTTGGGGGCTGAAGAGCAGTACTTC. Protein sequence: CASSQTGTSILGAEEQYF.

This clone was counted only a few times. The CDR3, as DNA: TGTGCCAGCTCCGGAGCCACTGAAGCTTTCTTT. Amino acids: CASSGATEAFF. The chain has TRBV18 and TRBJ1-1; no definite D call. Between the trimmed V and J ends, which lost 6 bases and 4 bases, there was a span of 6 bases. Germline CDR1 is KGHSH and CDR2 is LQKENI. The length of the CDR3 is 11 residues.

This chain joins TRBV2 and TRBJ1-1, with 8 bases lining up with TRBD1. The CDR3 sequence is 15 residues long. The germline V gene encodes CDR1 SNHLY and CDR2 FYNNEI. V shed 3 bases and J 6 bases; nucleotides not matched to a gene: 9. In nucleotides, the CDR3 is TGTGCCAGCAGTGATCAGGGGGCGACCCCCCCTGAAGCTTTCTTT. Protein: CASSDQGATPPEAFF. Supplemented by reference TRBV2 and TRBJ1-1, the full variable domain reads EPEVTQTPSHQVTQMGQEVILRCVPISNHLYFYWYRQILGQKVEFLVSFYNNEISEKSEIFDDQFSVERPDGSNFTLKIRSTKLEDSAMYFCASSDQGATPPEAFFGQGTRLTVV.

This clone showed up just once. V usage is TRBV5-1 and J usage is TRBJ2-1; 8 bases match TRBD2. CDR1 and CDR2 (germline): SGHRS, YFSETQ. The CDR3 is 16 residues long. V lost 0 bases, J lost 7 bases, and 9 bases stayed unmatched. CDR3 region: CASSLVWAGGKNEQFF. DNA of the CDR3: TGCGCCAGCAGCTTGGTGTGGGCGGGAGGCAAGAATGAGCAGTTCTTC.

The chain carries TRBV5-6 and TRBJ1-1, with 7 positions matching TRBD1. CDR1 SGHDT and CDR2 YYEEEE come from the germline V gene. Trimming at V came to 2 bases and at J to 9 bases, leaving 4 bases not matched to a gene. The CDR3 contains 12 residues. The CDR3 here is CASSFRQGQAFF. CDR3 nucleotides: TGTGCCAGCAGCTTTAGACAGGGCCAAGCTTTCTTT.